There are a few counts of the clone carrying this T cell receptor (beta chain). The entry originates in a study of blood T cell repertoires in COVID-19. Across the whole study: The cDNA or gDNA used as material had been derived from T cells, B-cell-depleted T cells, or PBMCs.

CDR3 length: 16 amino acids. Germline V gene data show CDR1 as LGHDT and CDR2 as YNNKEL (reference sequence). V was trimmed by 1 base and J by 1 base, leaving 13 bases between them. Measured with immunoSEQ multiplex PCR; TCRdb has only the in-frame clones, and not every one. The profile shows some 100,000 clones, around 83% of them singletons. Sequenced: peripheral blood. The receptor's source is an elderly woman with active or convalescent COVID-19. The rearrangement joins TRBV3-1 (or the pseudogene TRBV3-2) to TRBJ1-1; D might be TRBD1 (6 bases). The CDR3 bases are TGTGCCAGCAGCCAAGTGTCAGGGGTTACGAACACTGAAGCTTTCTTT. Amino acid sequence: CASSQVSGVTNTEAFF.